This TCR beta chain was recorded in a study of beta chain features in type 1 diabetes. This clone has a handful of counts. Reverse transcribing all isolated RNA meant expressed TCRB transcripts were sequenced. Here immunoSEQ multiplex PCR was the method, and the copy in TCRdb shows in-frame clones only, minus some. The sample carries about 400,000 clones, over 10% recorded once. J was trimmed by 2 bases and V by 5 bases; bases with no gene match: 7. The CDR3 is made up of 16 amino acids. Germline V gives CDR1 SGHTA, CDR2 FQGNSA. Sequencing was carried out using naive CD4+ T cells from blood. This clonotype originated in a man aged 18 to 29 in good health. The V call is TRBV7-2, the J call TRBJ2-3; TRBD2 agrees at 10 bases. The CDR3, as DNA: TGTGCCAGCAGCCCTCTAGCGGGAGCGATCACAGATACGCAGTATTTT. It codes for CASSPLAGAITDTQYF.